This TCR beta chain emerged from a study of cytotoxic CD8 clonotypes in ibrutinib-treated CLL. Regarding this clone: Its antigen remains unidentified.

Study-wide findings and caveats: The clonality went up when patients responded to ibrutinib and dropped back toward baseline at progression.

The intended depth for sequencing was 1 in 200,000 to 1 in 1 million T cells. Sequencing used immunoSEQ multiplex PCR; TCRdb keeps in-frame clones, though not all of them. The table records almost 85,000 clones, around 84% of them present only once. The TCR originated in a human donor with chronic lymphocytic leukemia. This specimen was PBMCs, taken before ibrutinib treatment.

CDR3 nucleotide sequence: TGCGCCAGCGCGGAGGGGGCTGGAAACGAGCAGTACTTC. Translation gives CASAEGAGNEQYF. This sequence joins TRBV5-1 and TRBJ2-7, with TRBD1 as a possible D gene (7 bases). The CDR3 runs to 13 residues. Between the trimmed V and J ends, which lost 7 bases and 5 bases, there was a span of 16 bases. Germline-derived CDR1 and CDR2 are SGHRS and YFSETQ.